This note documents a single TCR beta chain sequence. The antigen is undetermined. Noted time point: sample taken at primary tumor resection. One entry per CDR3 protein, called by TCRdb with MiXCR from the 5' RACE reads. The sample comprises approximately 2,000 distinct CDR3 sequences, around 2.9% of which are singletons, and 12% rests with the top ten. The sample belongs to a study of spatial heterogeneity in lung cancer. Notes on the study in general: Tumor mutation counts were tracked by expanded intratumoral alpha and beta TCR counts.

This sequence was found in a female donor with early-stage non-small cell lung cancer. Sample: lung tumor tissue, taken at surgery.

The CDR3 coding sequence is TGTGCCACCAGCAGAGATCAGACTGGCACTGAAGCTTTCTTT. Encoded protein: CATSRDQTGTEAFF. The chain is built from TRBV15 and TRBJ1-1; D is undetermined. V was shortened by 0 bases and J by 4 bases, with 9 bases between the two germline ends. The CDR3 runs 14 residues. Germline V gene lookup returns CDR1 LNHNV and CDR2 YYDKDF (reference sequence).